This entry features one T cell receptor beta chain sequence. There is no known antigen for this receptor. Per-base qualities were not stored, and no clone one base away is much larger. This entry belongs to a study of immune evolution from preneoplasia to lung adenocarcinoma (TCRdb year 2021). About the full investigation: No AAH lesions showed HLA loss of heterozygosity, compared with over 6% of AIS, 15% of MIA and approximately 35% of ADC lesions. Sample size was based on specimen availability rather than a prior power calculation. The immune data were combined with whole exome sequencing and methylation data from the same cohort of nodules. TCR sequencing data came from 45 to 65 patients. POLYSOLVER was used to infer class I HLA alleles from exome data, and LOHHLA was used to detect allele-specific HLA loss. It was reported in the study that 85 to 120 samples were used for TCR sequencing. A total of roughly 50 patients with pulmonary nodules who underwent surgical resection were included in the overall cohort. Immune contexture across lung adenocarcinoma precursors and invasive adenocarcinoma was profiled using immune gene expression, TCR sequencing and multiplex immunofluorescence. Resected precursor lesions (AAH, AIS, MIA) and invasive adenocarcinomas were each compared against paired morphologically normal lung tissue. Overall study outcomes, separate from this receptor: KRAS-mutant nodules showed the highest T cell clonality compared with EGFR-mutant or double wild-type lesions. The highest clonality was observed in normal lung, whereas higher T cell density and diversity but lower clonality appeared to be present in later-stage lesions. All patients were from Japan and China, so applicability to Western populations was uncertain. The findings rested on association rather than direct causation, and larger cohorts with long-term follow-up and longitudinal biopsies were considered necessary. Top T cell clone frequencies were highest in normal lung and appeared to decrease progressively from AAH through AIS, MIA and invasive adenocarcinoma.

The junction shows trimming of 5 bases on V and 0 bases on J, plus 11 bases between the germline ends. The germline V gene specifies MGHDK as CDR1 and SYGVNS as CDR2. The CDR3 sequence holds 15 residues, the cysteine and phenylalanine included. The retained sequence is limited to the CDR3, 45 bases, with the frame set at the first base. Between 2014 and 2017, the patients underwent resection in either Japan or China. Two lung cancer pathologists independently reviewed H&E slides to confirm the histologic diagnosis of every case. Macro-dissection after pathologic assessment enriched premalignant or tumor cells for nucleic acid extraction. FFPE tissue was used for DNA isolation with the AllPrep DNA/RNA FFPE Kit. Using the immunoSEQ hsTCRbeta Kit, TCR beta CDR3 regions were sequenced from DNA. Per the source publication's procedure: TCR sequencing data were analysed with the ImmunoSEQ Analyzer. T cell clonality was calculated on productive rearrangements as 1 minus Pielou's evenness. T cell diversity was measured with the inverse Simpson index on productive templates. T cell density was expressed as TCR beta template counts normalized to usable DNA, with usable DNA estimated by amplifying and sequencing housekeeping genes. Two-sided Kruskal-Wallis tests were used to compare TCR metrics between histologic stages. TCRdb holds this immuneACCESS table with in-frame rearrangements only. Some clones are missing; in checked studies, unresolved V genes explain under half, and the rest has no known cause. That table gives V, J and clone size, and the DNA gave D and trimming. The sample table shows a few thousand clones, and about 70% are seen once. The leading ten clones occupy 8.5% to 10% of the sample.

The chain couples TRBV25-1 to TRBJ2-1; TRBD2 is possibly the D segment (6 matching bases). Sequenced sample: FFPE lung adenocarcinoma in situ tissue. This specimen's cell subset or site label, per the study, means: preinvasive adenocarcinoma in situ (AIS). The receptor was derived from a person aged 60-79 years with lung adenocarcinoma. This receptor has the CDR3 CASSIGGPSYNEQFF. The bases are TGTGCCAGCAGTATCGGAGGGCCCTCCTACAATGAGCAGTTCTTC.